The following is a T cell receptor (beta chain) sequence with its context. This sample was included in a study of spatial heterogeneity in lung cancer. Study summary: A consistent excess of beta-chain over alpha-chain sequences was detected.

This sample's time point: sample taken at primary tumor resection. Extraction of whole RNA from tumor, nontumor lung or frozen PBMC preceded unsorted sequencing. Each CDR3 protein is one row after TCRdb ran MiXCR on the 5' RACE reads. The top ten hold more than 25% of the sample, which has thousands of distinct CDR3 sequences, 4% to 5.5% seen once. The CDR3 spans 13 residues. After removal of 6 bases from V and 8 bases from J, the junction contained 8 bases not matched to a gene. Germline V gene sequence: CDR1 LGHDT, CDR2 YNNKEL (reference sequence). The chain has TRBV3-1 and TRBJ1-2; 8 bases are a match to TRBD1. This specimen was PBMCs, taken at surgery. This receptor was taken from a male donor with early-stage non-small cell lung cancer. The CDR3 region has the DNA TGTGCCAGCAGGCATGGACAGGGAGAGGGCTACACCTTC. It yields the protein CASRHGQGEGYTF.